Shown below are 22 T cell receptor beta chains from a single sample sequenced in a study of blood T cell repertoires in COVID-19. Libraries were prepared by immunoSEQ multiplex PCR; TCRdb keeps only in-frame clonotypes and omits some of them. Of fewer than 200,000 clones in the sample, about three quarters were seen once. Sample: peripheral blood. The receptor source for this set is a man aged 55 to 70 with acute or convalescent COVID-19.

The chain carries TRBV6-5 and TRBJ2-6; D remains ambiguous. V was trimmed by 2 bases and J by 4 bases, leaving 9 bases between them. The CDR3 extends over 15 amino acids. Germline V gene sequence: CDR1 MNHEY, CDR2 SVGAGI. CDR3 loop: CASSYVGSGANVLTF. CDR3 DNA: TGTGCCAGCAGTTACGTGGGCTCCGGGGCCAACGTCCTGACTTTC.

CDR3 nucleotide sequence: TGTGCCAGCAGTCGACTAGCGGGGGTCACCGGGGAGCTGTTTTTT. Translated, it gives CASSRLAGVTGELFF. This chain joins TRBV6-5 and TRBJ2-2, with TRBD2 matching over 12 bases. CDR3 length: 15 residues. CDR1 MNHEY and CDR2 SVGAGI come from the germline V gene. V dropped 5 bases and J dropped 4; count of bases not matched to a gene: 2.

This clone has more than one count but fewer than ten. This chain uses TRBV7-2 with TRBJ1-1; D ambiguous. Germline CDR1 and CDR2: SGHTA and FQGNSA. The V gene lost 1 base and the J gene lost 2 bases, with 11 bases spanning the gap. The CDR3 covers 15 residues. The CDR3 DNA reads TGTGCCAGCAGCTTAGTCGCAGAGGGCAACACTGAAGCTTTCTTT. Its protein product is CASSLVAEGNTEAFF.

The gene calls are TRBV27 and TRBJ1-1; 9 nucleotides line up with TRBD1. V shed 3 bases and J 6 bases; nucleotides not matched to a gene: 8. The germline V gene has CDR1 MNHEY and CDR2 SMNVEV (reference sequence). The CDR3 is 15 amino acids. CDR3 nucleotide sequence: TGTGCCAGCAGTTTGATTAAGGGACAGGGAGCTGAAGCTTTCTTT. Its translation: CASSLIKGQGAEAFF.

J is TRBJ1-2 and V is TRBV6-5; D gene unclear. Germline CDR1 MNHEY, CDR2 SVGAGI. V lost 8 bases and J lost 3, with 10 bases in between. This CDR3 spans 12 amino acids. As DNA, the CDR3 is TGTGCCAGCGGCCGGGTCGACTATGGCTACACCTTC. Translating it yields CASGRVDYGYTF.

This rearrangement joins TRBV19 to TRBJ2-5; D may be TRBD2 (6 bases). Germline CDR1 LNHDA, CDR2 SQIVND (reference sequence). V gave up 5 bases and J gave up 4 bases, with 11 bases separating them. This CDR3 has 13 amino acids. The CDR3 reads CASSYYGGETQYF. The CDR3, as DNA: TGTGCCAGTAGTTACTACGGGGGAGAGACCCAGTACTTC.

The chain is built from TRBV7-2 and TRBJ1-2, with 7 nucleotides matching TRBD1. This CDR3 is 15 amino acids long. The J segment lost 2 bases and the V segment lost 4 bases, leaving 7 bases of the junction unmatched. Germline V lookup: CDR1 SGHTA, CDR2 FQGNSA. CDR3 bases: TGTGCCAGCAGCTCCGGGACAGCAATAAACTATGGCTACACCTTC. Residues: CASSSGTAINYGYTF.

V is TRBV24-1 and J is TRBJ2-1; TRBD2 agrees at 7 bases. This CDR3 contains 14 residues. Trimming cost V 0 bases and J 8 bases; bases outside gene matches: 3. Germline V gene data show CDR1 as KGHDR and CDR2 as SFDVKD. This CDR3 is CATSDLGGGDEQFF. The DNA for the CDR3 is TGTGCCACCAGTGATTTGGGGGGAGGGGATGAGCAGTTCTTC.

The chain uses TRBV5-1 and TRBJ2-7, with D possibly being TRBD1 (6 bases). CDR3 length: 14 residues. The V end was cut by 4 bases, the J end by 2 bases, with 13 bases between. CDR1 is SGHRS and CDR2 is YFSETQ in the germline V gene. CDR3 in amino acids: CASSTDSSPYEQYF. The CDR3 DNA sequence: TGCGCCAGCAGCACGGACAGTTCACCCTACGAGCAGTACTTC.

J is TRBJ2-4 and V is TRBV5-5; D might be TRBD1 (5 bases). With 1 base removed from V and 8 bases from J, the gap between germline ends came to 10 bases. This CDR3 has 13 residues. Per germline, CDR1 SGHKS and CDR2 YYEKEE (reference sequence). The CDR3 region is CASSLQGWDIQYF. DNA of the CDR3: TGTGCCAGCAGCTTGCAGGGTTGGGACATTCAGTACTTC.

This chain links TRBV4-2 with TRBJ2-1, with 8 bases lining up with TRBD2. Germline CDR1 LGHNA, CDR2 YNFKEQ. The J segment lost 10 bases and the V segment lost 1 base, leaving 9 bases of the junction unmatched. The CDR3 totals 15 residues. The CDR3 DNA reads TGTGCCAGCAGCCAAGGGGCGACTAGCGAGGGGGAGCAGTTCTTC. Translated: CASSQGATSEGEQFF.

The chain carries TRBV3-1 (or the pseudogene TRBV3-2) and TRBJ1-2, with 12 bases matching TRBD1. V dropped 1 base and J dropped 7; count of bases not matched to a gene: 7. The germline gives CDR1 LGHDT, CDR2 YNNKEL (reference sequence). The CDR3 runs 16 residues. DNA of the CDR3: TGTGCCAGCAGCCAAGTAAGGGACAGGGGGCTAGGTGGCTACACCTTC. It translates to CASSQVRDRGLGGYTF.

V is TRBV5-1 and J is TRBJ1-2, with 9 bases matching TRBD1. CDR3 length: 14 residues. CDR1 is SGHRS, CDR2 YFSETQ, per germline. The J segment lost 4 bases and the V segment lost 7 bases, leaving 8 bases of the junction unmatched. CDR3 bases: TGCGCCAGCGAAGGGGGACAGGGAGGCTATGGCTACACCTTC. It encodes CASEGGQGGYGYTF.

The chain combines TRBV6-5 with TRBJ2-1; 8 bases agree with TRBD2. Looked up from germline, CDR1 is MNHEY and CDR2 is SVGAGI. CDR3 length: 14 residues. With V trimmed by 5 bases and J by 9 bases, 9 bases remained unmatched. The CDR3 loop reads CASSPRTSSPEQFF. The CDR3 region has the DNA TGTGCCAGCAGTCCGAGGACTAGCTCCCCTGAGCAGTTCTTC.

The chain uses TRBV1 and TRBJ2-7; whether TRBD2, the table's D call, matches the DNA was not checked. TRBV1 is a documented pseudogene. This CDR3 spans 16 amino acids. CDR3 residues: CTSDWTSGGPLDEQYF. CDR3 DNA sequence: TGCACCAGCGACTGGACTAGCGGGGGCCCCCTGGACGAGCAGTACTTC.

This chain connects TRBV11-2 to TRBJ1-1; the D is unclear. Trimming pared 3 bases from V and 0 bases from J, leaving 5 bases between. Per the germline V gene, CDR1 is SGHAT and CDR2 is FQNNGV. CDR3 size: 13 residues. CDR3 amino acids: CASSFEVNTEAFF. The DNA for the CDR3 is TGTGCCAGCAGCTTCGAGGTGAACACTGAAGCTTTCTTT.

The J gene is TRBJ2-3, the V gene TRBV4-1; a possible D gene is TRBD2 (5 bases). V was pared by 3 bases and J by 0 bases, with 13 bases between. From germline, CDR1 is MGHRA and CDR2 YSYEKL. The CDR3 has 16 residues. The CDR3, as DNA: TGCGCCAGCAGCCAGACCTTTACGGGAAGCACAGATACGCAGTATTTT. Translation gives CASSQTFTGSTDTQYF.

The rearrangement joins TRBV11-2 to TRBJ2-5; weak D call: TRBD1 (5 bases). The CDR3 runs 16 residues. The V gene lost 1 base and the J gene lost 1 base, with 13 bases spanning the gap. CDR1 and CDR2 (germline): SGHAT, FQNNGV. CDR3 in DNA: TGTGCCAGCAGCTTAGGGGGCAGGACCACCCAAGAGACCCAGTACTTC. It specifies CASSLGGRTTQETQYF.

The CDR3 region has the DNA TGTGCCAGCAGCTTGACTAGCGGAGTTAAAGAGACCCAGTACTTC. It translates to CASSLTSGVKETQYF. The V gene is TRBV7-2, the J gene TRBJ2-5; the match to TRBD2 covers 9 bases. After removal of 3 bases from V and 3 bases from J, the junction contained 5 bases not matched to a gene. Germline V gene data show CDR1 as SGHTA and CDR2 as FQGNSA. The CDR3 runs to 15 residues.

This chain connects TRBV27 to TRBJ1-4; the D gene is possibly TRBD1 (6 bases). Germline V gene data show CDR1 as MNHEY and CDR2 as SMNVEV (reference sequence). The CDR3 is made up of 14 amino acids. Trimming took off 2 bases at V and 5 bases at J, with 9 bases between the two ends. The CDR3: CASSLKDSNEKLFF. The CDR3 DNA sequence: TGTGCCAGCAGTTTAAAGGACAGCAATGAAAAACTGTTTTTT.

The chain is built from TRBV3-1 (or the pseudogene TRBV3-2) and TRBJ1-6, with unresolved D. The CDR3 runs to 16 residues. V shed 0 bases and J shed 0 bases, with 6 bases lying between them. Germline loops: CDR1 LGHDT, CDR2 YNNKEL (reference sequence). The CDR3 nucleotides are TGTGCCAGCAGCCAAGAAGAGAGCTCCTATAATTCACCCCTCCACTTT. Residues: CASSQEESSYNSPLHF.

The rearrangement links TRBV19 to TRBJ2-2, with D possibly TRBD2 on 7 matching bases. Germline CDR1 reads LNHDA; CDR2 reads SQIVND (reference sequence). The CDR3 length is 15 residues. V lost 3 bases and J lost 0, with 8 bases in between. The CDR3 bases are TGTGCCAGTAGTATCGGGGGGCCGAACACCGGGGAGCTGTTTTTT. Translation: CASSIGGPNTGELFF.